These T cell receptor beta chains were read from a single sample in a study of cytomegalovirus exposure and HLA in healthy donors. Method: immunoSEQ multiplex PCR; TCRdb's copy keeps in-frame clones and lacks some. The sample has 100,000 to 150,000 clones. The specimen was PBMCs. These receptors all stem from a man aged 18-30 years in good health and CMV-seronegative. CDR3s include the opening cysteine and the closing phenylalanine or tryptophan. A D gene is named only where the DNA matches it firmly.

cdr3_length,j_call,d_call,v_call,cdr3_nt,cdr3_aa
14,TRBJ2-7,-,TRBV11-2,TGTGCCAGCCAAAAGGGGGAAATCTCCTACGAGCAGTACTTC,CASQKGEISYEQYF
16,TRBJ1-6,TRBD1,TRBV7-2,TGTGCCAGCAGCTTAAAAGGGACAGGGGTAGGTTCACCCCTCCACTTT,CASSLKGTGVGSPLHF
15,TRBJ1-1,TRBD1,TRBV28,TGTGCCAGCAGCTCCCCAGGGGGTGCGAACACTGAAGCTTTCTTT,CASSSPGGANTEAFF
13,TRBJ2-7,TRBD1,TRBV19,TGTGCCAGTAGTCCGGACAGGGGCTACGAGCAGTACTTC,CASSPDRGYEQYF
12,TRBJ2-7,-,TRBV11-1,TGTGCCAGCAGCTTAGGGACTTACGAGCAGTACTTC,CASSLGTYEQYF
15,TRBJ1-1,-,TRBV5-1,TGCGCCAGCAGTCGGGATCAAACAACGAACACTGAAGCTTTCTTT,CASSRDQTTNTEAFF
14,TRBJ2-7,TRBD2,TRBV10-3,TGTGCCATTGGGACTAGCGGGGGAACCTACGAGCAGTACTTC,CAIGTSGGTYEQYF
15,TRBJ1-3,TRBD1,TRBV7-2,TGTGCCAGCAGCTGGGACAGGGGGGAAGGAAACACCATATATTTT,CASSWDRGEGNTIYF
13,TRBJ2-3,-,TRBV29-1,TGCAGCGTCGATTATGAGAGCACAGATACGCAGTATTTT,CSVDYESTDTQYF
18,TRBJ2-1,TRBD2,TRBV7-9,TGTGCCAGCAGCGCCCCCAGCGGGGGGGTTATCTCCTACAATGAGCAGTTCTTC,CASSAPSGGVISYNEQFF
18,TRBJ2-3,TRBD2,TRBV11-3,TGTGCCAGCAGCTTAGGGGGACTAGCGGGAGAAGTTACAGATACGCAGTATTTT,CASSLGGLAGEVTDTQYF
12,TRBJ2-7,-,TRBV6-4,TGTGAGCTGGGCTCCTGGGGCGTCGAGCAGTACTTC,CELGSWGVEQYF
17,TRBJ1-2,-,TRBV10-2,TGCGCCAGCAGTCAGCCCCTGTCTCAGGGTTATCACTATGGCTACACCTTC,CASSQPLSQGYHYGYTF
14,TRBJ2-3,TRBD2,TRBV5-6,TGTGCCAGCAGCCCAACTAGCGGCTCAGATACGCAGTATTTT,CASSPTSGSDTQYF
15,TRBJ2-7,TRBD1,TRBV7-9,TGTGCCAGCAGCCCATACCGGGACAGGGCAAGCGAGCAGTACTTC,CASSPYRDRASEQYF
15,TRBJ1-5,TRBD1,TRBV18,TGTGCCAGCTCACCCAAGGACAGGAGTAATCAGCCCCAGCATTTT,CASSPKDRSNQPQHF
14,TRBJ2-7,-,TRBV18,TGTGCCAGCTCACCAAGTCTACCGTCCTACGAGCAGTACTTC,CASSPSLPSYEQYF
16,TRBJ2-2,-,TRBV4-1,TGCGCCAGCAGCCAAGAAGGCAGGGCTGGCACCGGGGAGCTGTTTTTT,CASSQEGRAGTGELFF
18,TRBJ2-1,TRBD2,TRBV11-3,TGTGCCAGCAGCTTAGCGGGAGAAGCGGGAGTTGCCTTAAATGAGCAGTTCTTC,CASSLAGEAGVALNEQFF
13,TRBJ1-6,-,TRBV6-5,TGTGCCAGCAGTTATCCGGGAGGTTCACCCCTCCACTTT,CASSYPGGSPLHF
14,TRBJ1-2,-,TRBV11-1,TGTGCCAGCAGCTTAGGTACAGGATCGGGCGGCTACACCTTC,CASSLGTGSGGYTF
16,TRBJ2-4,TRBD1,TRBV28,TGTGCCAGCAGTCCCCAGGGGGCCCTAGCCAAAAACATTCAGTACTTC,CASSPQGALAKNIQYF
15,TRBJ2-1,-,TRBV6-5,TGTGCCAGCAGTTACTTGAGACACCCCTACAATGAGCAGTTCTTC,CASSYLRHPYNEQFF
12,TRBJ2-7,TRBD1,TRBV28,TGTGCCAGCAGTTTGAAGGGGGCCGAGCAGTACTTC,CASSLKGAEQYF
18,TRBJ2-7,TRBD1,TRBV5-5,TGTGCCAGCAGCTTGGTTGGTAGAGGGGGCGCGAATCGCTACGAGCAGTACTTC,CASSLVGRGGANRYEQYF
14,TRBJ2-5,TRBD1,TRBV30,TGTGCCGCCGACACAGGGGTGTACCAAGAGACCCAGTACTTC,CAADTGVYQETQYF
14,TRBJ2-7,TRBD2,TRBV5-1,TGCGCCAGCAGCACGTGGGAGGGTCGTAACGAGCAGTACTTC,CASSTWEGRNEQYF
13,TRBJ1-5,-,TRBV7-9,TGTGCCAGCAGCTACACAATGGATCAGCCCCAGCATTTT,CASSYTMDQPQHF
15,TRBJ1-3,-,TRBV6-1,TGTGCCAGCAGTGAAGGACCGGGAACTGGAAACACCATATATTTT,CASSEGPGTGNTIYF
17,TRBJ1-6,-,TRBV7-2,TGTGCCAGCAGCCCAGCGGGGGGGGGCAGGGTCAATTCACCCCTCCACTTT,CASSPAGGGRVNSPLHF
15,TRBJ1-2,-,TRBV7-9,TGTGCCAGCAGCTCATCCGCGGGGGGTAACTATGGCTACACCTTC,CASSSSAGGNYGYTF